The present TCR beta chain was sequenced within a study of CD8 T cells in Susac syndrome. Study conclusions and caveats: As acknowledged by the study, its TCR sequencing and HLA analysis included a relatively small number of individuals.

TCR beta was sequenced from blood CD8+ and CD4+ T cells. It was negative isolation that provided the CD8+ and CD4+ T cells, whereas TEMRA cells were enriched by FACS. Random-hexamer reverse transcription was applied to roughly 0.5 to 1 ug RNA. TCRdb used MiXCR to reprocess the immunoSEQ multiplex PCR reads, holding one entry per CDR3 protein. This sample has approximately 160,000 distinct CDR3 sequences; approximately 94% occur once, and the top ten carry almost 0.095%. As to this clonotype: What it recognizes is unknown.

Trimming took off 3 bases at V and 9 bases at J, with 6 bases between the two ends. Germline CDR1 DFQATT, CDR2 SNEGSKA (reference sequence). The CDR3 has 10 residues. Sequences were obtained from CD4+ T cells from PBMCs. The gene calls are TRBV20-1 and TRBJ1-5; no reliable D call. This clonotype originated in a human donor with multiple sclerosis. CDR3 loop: CSARGLPQHF. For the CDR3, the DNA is TGCAGTGCTAGGGGCTTGCCCCAGCATTTT.